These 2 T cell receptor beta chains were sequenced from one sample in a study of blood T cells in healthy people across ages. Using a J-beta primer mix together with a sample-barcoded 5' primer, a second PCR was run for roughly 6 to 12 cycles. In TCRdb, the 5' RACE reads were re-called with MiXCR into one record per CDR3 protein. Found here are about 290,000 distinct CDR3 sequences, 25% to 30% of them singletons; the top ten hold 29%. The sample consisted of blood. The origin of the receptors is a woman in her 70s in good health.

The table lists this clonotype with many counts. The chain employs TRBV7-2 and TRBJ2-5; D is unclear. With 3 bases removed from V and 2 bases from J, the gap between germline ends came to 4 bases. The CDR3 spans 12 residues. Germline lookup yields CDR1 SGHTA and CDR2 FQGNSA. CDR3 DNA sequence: TGTGCCAGCAGCTTCCAACAAGAGACCCAGTACTTC. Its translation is CASSFQQETQYF.

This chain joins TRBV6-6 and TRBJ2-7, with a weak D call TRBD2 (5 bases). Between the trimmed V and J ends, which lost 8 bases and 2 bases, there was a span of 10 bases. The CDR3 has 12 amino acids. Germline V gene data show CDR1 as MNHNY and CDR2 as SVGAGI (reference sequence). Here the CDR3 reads CASGGRTYEQYF. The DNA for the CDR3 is TGTGCCAGCGGTGGGAGAACCTACGAGCAGTACTTC.